The rows below give T cell receptor beta chains drawn from one sample of a study of early T cells in non-severe SARS-CoV-2 infection. One entry per CDR3 protein, called by TCRdb with MiXCR from the 5' RACE reads. The sample has approximately 52,000 distinct CDR3 sequences; under 15% are singletons. The sample was whole blood, taken at baseline. All receptors come from an adult who was a healthcare worker with PCR-confirmed SARS-CoV-2 infection or an uninfected control (not recorded which). CDR3s include the opening cysteine and the closing phenylalanine or tryptophan. A D gene is named only where the DNA matches it firmly. Clone size is shown for a subset of rows, as once, few, many or a class of expanded clone.

TRBV11-2	TRBJ2-1	NA	TRBD2	TGTGCCAGCAGCTTGGGATTAAGCGGGGGGCACAATGAGCAGTTCTTC	CASSLGLSGGHNEQFF
TRBV12-3/TRBV12-4	TRBJ1-5	few	NA	TGTGCCAGCACCCCGGAGGGTAGGGGCAATCAGCCCCAGCATTTT	CASTPEGRGNQPQHF
TRBV20-1	TRBJ1-2	NA	NA	TGCAGTGCCAAGATACAGGGTCCCTATGGCTACACCTTC	CSAKIQGPYGYTF
TRBV3-1	TRBJ1-2	NA	NA	TGTGCCAGCAGCCAAGACGTCGCAGGGATGTATGGCTACACCTTC	CASSQDVAGMYGYTF
TRBV11-1	TRBJ2-3	many	TRBD2	TGTGCCAGCAGCCTCGGGACTAGCGGGGGTCGCACAGATACGCAGTATTTT	CASSLGTSGGRTDTQYF
TRBV12-3/TRBV12-4	TRBJ1-1	few	NA	TGTGCCAGCAGTTTCCAGGTGGACACTGAAGCTTTCTTT	CASSFQVDTEAFF
TRBV7-2	TRBJ1-1	NA	NA	TGTGCCAGCATCCCGGCCCCGGGGAACACTGAAGCTTTCTTT	CASIPAPGNTEAFF
TRBV7-9	TRBJ1-3	NA	TRBD1	TGTGCCAGCAGCTTAGAAAGAAGGGACAGATATTTT	CASSLERRDRYF
TRBV7-3	TRBJ2-3	few	NA	TGTGCCAGCAGCTTAAGTGGGGCGAGAGTGGCAGATACGCAGTATTTT	CASSLSGARVADTQYF
TRBV2	TRBJ1-4	NA	TRBD1	TGTGCCAGCAGCCGGGACAGGGAAGAAAAACTGTTTTTT	CASSRDREEKLFF
TRBV29-1	TRBJ1-3	NA	TRBD1	TGCAGCGTCGCCAGGGGGGATCTCGCTGGAAACACCATATATTTT	CSVARGDLAGNTIYF
TRBV27	TRBJ2-3	many	NA	TGTGCCAGCAGCAGCGGAGATACGCAGTATTTT	CASSSGDTQYF
TRBV12-3/TRBV12-4	TRBJ2-7	NA	NA	TGTGCCAGCAGTTTTGGGAGCTCCTACGAGCAGTACTTC	CASSFGSSYEQYF
TRBV11-2	TRBJ2-7	few	NA	TGTGCCAGCAGCAAACTCGGATTCTACGAGCAGTACTTC	CASSKLGFYEQYF
TRBV7-9	TRBJ2-5	many	TRBD2	TGTGCCAGCAGCTATCGACTAGCGTCTCAAGAGACCCAGTACTTC	CASSYRLASQETQYF
TRBV2	TRBJ2-4	many	NA	TGTGCCAGCAGTTTAAGGGAAGGCATTCAGTACTTC	CASSLREGIQYF
TRBV10-3	TRBJ2-3	NA	NA	TGTGCCATCCGCCCCTCGACTTCACCAGATACGCAGTATTTT	CAIRPSTSPDTQYF
TRBV29-1	TRBJ1-5	many	NA	TGCAGCGTGAGGGACTCAACTGGCAATCAGCCCCAGCATTTT	CSVRDSTGNQPQHF
TRBV20-1	TRBJ1-1	many	TRBD1	TGCAGTACCCCACCGGACGGCTCAGGGGGCACTGAAGCTTTCTTT	CSTPPDGSGGTEAFF
TRBV12-3/TRBV12-4	TRBJ2-7	many	NA	TGTGCCAGCAGTTCAAGTTCTTTTCCCTCCTACGAGCAGTACTTC	CASSSSSFPSYEQYF
TRBV11-2	TRBJ2-7	few	NA	TGTGCCAGCAGCACCCCGGATTCAGGGGGGGACGAGCAGTACTTC	CASSTPDSGGDEQYF
TRBV7-6	TRBJ1-1	NA	TRBD1	TGTGACAGCAGCTTAAGGGACAGGGGCAACACTGAAGCTTTCTTT	CDSSLRDRGNTEAFF
TRBV7-6	TRBJ1-1	NA	TRBD1	TGTGCCAGCAGTGGGGGACAGGGGACTGAAGCTTTCTTT	CASSGGQGTEAFF
TRBV11-2	TRBJ2-3	many	NA	TGTGCCAGCAGCTTAAGAGGGAATCCGGATACGCAGTATTTT	CASSLRGNPDTQYF
TRBV6-1	TRBJ1-6	NA	NA	TGTGCCAGCATGGGCACCGGGTCCATCGGGGAGTCACCCCTCCACTTT	CASMGTGSIGESPLHF
TRBV9	TRBJ1-6	many	NA	TGTGCCAGCAGCGTAGAGTCGGGATCACCCCTCCACTTT	CASSVESGSPLHF
TRBV27	TRBJ2-3	many	NA	TGTGCCACCATGTGGGGCGGAGACACAGATACGCAGTATTTT	CATMWGGDTDTQYF
TRBV5-8	TRBJ1-2	NA	NA	TGTGCCAGCAGCTACGGCGGAGGAGGCCACACCTTC	CASSYGGGGHTF
TRBV6-5	TRBJ2-3	NA	TRBD2	TGTGCCAGCAGTCCCTTTTCTAGCGGGGGCACAGATACGCAGTATTTT	CASSPFSSGGTDTQYF
TRBV11-2	TRBJ2-1	few	NA	TGTGCCAGCAGCTTAGACGGGGGATCCTACAATGAGCAGTTCTTC	CASSLDGGSYNEQFF
TRBV4-1	TRBJ2-1	NA	TRBD2	TGCGCCAGCAGCCAAGCGAGCGGGGGGCCGTTTTGGAATGAGCAGTTCTTC	CASSQASGGPFWNEQFF
TRBV7-9	TRBJ1-5	many	NA	TGTGCCAGCAGCCTAGTGGGGGACTTTCAGCCCCAGCATTTT	CASSLVGDFQPQHF
TRBV18	TRBJ1-2	NA	TRBD1	TGTGCCAGCTCTCTCGACAGGGCCAACTATGGCTACACCTTC	CASSLDRANYGYTF
TRBV12-3/TRBV12-4	TRBJ1-1	NA	TRBD1	TGTGCCAGCAGTTGGAGACAGGGGGCTGAAGCTTTCTTT	CASSWRQGAEAFF
TRBV2	TRBJ1-1	NA	NA	TGTGCCAGCAGTGCCGATACCACAGTGGAAGCTTTCTTT	CASSADTTVEAFF
TRBV5-4	TRBJ1-6	many	NA	TGTGCCAGCAGCTTACAGGGTGGAGGTTCACCCCTCCACTTT	CASSLQGGGSPLHF
TRBV19	TRBJ2-1	NA	TRBD2	TGTGCCAGTACCCCCGGGGGGACGGGACTTTCATACTTC	CASTPGGTGLSYF
TRBV12-3/TRBV12-4	TRBJ2-2	NA	NA	TGTGCCAGCAGTTCCCTTAGTGCGGGTACCACCGGGGAGCTGTTTTTT	CASSSLSAGTTGELFF
TRBV5-4	TRBJ2-5	NA	NA	TGTGCCAGCAGCCCCCGGGACCAAGAGACCCAGTACTTC	CASSPRDQETQYF
TRBV29-1	TRBJ2-5	few	NA	TGCAGCGTTGCCGGGCTGGTCCAAGAGACCCAGTACTTC	CSVAGLVQETQYF
TRBV7-2	TRBJ1-5	few	NA	TGTGCCAGCAGCAGGACCGCCGAGATTAATCAGCCCCAGCATTTT	CASSRTAEINQPQHF
TRBV30	TRBJ1-5	NA	NA	TGTGCCTGGAGTGTGGGGAACGGCAATCAGCCCCAGCATTTT	CAWSVGNGNQPQHF
TRBV6-1	TRBJ1-2	NA	NA	TGTGCCAGCAGTGAAGCGCTAACCGTCGTTCCTAACTATGGCTACACCTTC	CASSEALTVVPNYGYTF
TRBV20-1	TRBJ2-3	NA	NA	TGCAGTGCCCTCCCTGGAAGAGATACGCAGTATTTT	CSALPGRDTQYF
TRBV7-9	TRBJ1-2	many	NA	TGTGCCAGCAGCTTAGGAGGGTCCGGGGGCGCCGGCTATGGCTACACCTTC	CASSLGGSGGAGYGYTF
TRBV4-2	TRBJ1-1	many	NA	TGTGCCAGCAGCCAAGCACAGGGAGGGGGAGCTTTCTTT	CASSQAQGGGAFF
TRBV12-3/TRBV12-4	TRBJ2-7	NA	NA	TGTGCCAGGGGGACATGCCTCTCCTACGAGCAGTACTTC	CARGTCLSYEQYF